This TCR beta chain is from a study of T cell responses to AZD1222 COVID-19 vaccine. Study-level results: Researchers report vaccine-associated CD4 TCRs spanning spike, with dominance at 160-218 and 743-854. Baseline seropositives among AZD1222 recipients totaled only five or six.

Some second doses came at about 4 weeks and others at about 12 weeks; these were pooled. Sequencing used immunoSEQ multiplex PCR; TCRdb keeps in-frame clones, though not all of them. The sample has around 150,000 clones; roughly 91% are singletons. Regarding this clone: Antigen unknown.

Germline V lookup: CDR1 SQVTM, CDR2 ANQGSEA. V lost 4 bases and J lost 5; bases outside the gene matches: 9. The CDR3 consists of 14 residues. The source of this sequence is an adult who received the AZD1222 COVID-19 vaccine. Sequencing was performed on peripheral blood, taken 28 days after the second AZD1222 dose. The V and J genes are TRBV29-1 and TRBJ2-5; 8 bases map to TRBD2. The CDR3 DNA follows: TGCAGCGTTGTCGGGCGGGGGGCCCTGGAGACCCAGTACTTC. Its translation is CSVVGRGALETQYF.